This T cell receptor beta chain was obtained from a study of T cells in Graves' hyperthyroidism and ophthalmopathy. No progression to ophthalmopathy during 18 months of follow-up defined stable disease. Fresh peripheral blood, 7.5 to 10 ml, yielded the PBMCs. General study results and limits: Among thyroid clonotypes expanded above 0.001, most also appeared in blood.

Germline V gene sequence: CDR1 LNHNV, CDR2 YYDKDF (reference sequence). V lost 4 bases and J lost 2, with 9 bases in between. This CDR3 contains 14 residues. The source material, RNA transcripts, was used to amplify TCR beta CDR3 regions. The primer set for the first-round RT-PCR of the TCR CDR3 was HTBI. TCRdb re-called the multiplex PCR reads through MiXCR, storing one row per CDR3 protein. The sample consists of 300,000 to 450,000 distinct CDR3 sequences, about 25% of them appearing once. In regard to this clonotype: Its antigen is not identified.

This sequence was found in a middle-aged man with Graves' hyperthyroidism. The chain is built from TRBV15 and TRBJ2-1, with D possibly being TRBD1 or TRBD2 (6 bases each). The sequenced sample consisted of blood. The CDR3 DNA reads as TGTGCCACCAGCACGGGGGACACCTACAATGAGCAGTTCTTC. It yields the protein CATSTGDTYNEQFF.